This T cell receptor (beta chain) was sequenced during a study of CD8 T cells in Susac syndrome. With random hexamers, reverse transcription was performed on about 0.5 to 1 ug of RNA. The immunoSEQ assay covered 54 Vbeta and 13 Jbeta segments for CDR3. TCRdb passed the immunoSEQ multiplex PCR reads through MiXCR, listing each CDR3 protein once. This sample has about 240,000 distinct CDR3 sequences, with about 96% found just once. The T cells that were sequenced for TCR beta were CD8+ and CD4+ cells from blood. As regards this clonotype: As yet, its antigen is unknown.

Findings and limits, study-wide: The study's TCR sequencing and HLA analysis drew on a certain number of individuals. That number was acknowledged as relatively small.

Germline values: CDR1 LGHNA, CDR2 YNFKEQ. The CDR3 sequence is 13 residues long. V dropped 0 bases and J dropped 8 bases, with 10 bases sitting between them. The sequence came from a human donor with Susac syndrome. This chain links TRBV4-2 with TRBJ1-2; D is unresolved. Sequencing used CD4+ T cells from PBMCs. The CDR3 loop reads CASSQDGGYGYTF. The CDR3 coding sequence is TGTGCCAGCAGCCAAGATGGAGGTTACGGCTACACCTTC.